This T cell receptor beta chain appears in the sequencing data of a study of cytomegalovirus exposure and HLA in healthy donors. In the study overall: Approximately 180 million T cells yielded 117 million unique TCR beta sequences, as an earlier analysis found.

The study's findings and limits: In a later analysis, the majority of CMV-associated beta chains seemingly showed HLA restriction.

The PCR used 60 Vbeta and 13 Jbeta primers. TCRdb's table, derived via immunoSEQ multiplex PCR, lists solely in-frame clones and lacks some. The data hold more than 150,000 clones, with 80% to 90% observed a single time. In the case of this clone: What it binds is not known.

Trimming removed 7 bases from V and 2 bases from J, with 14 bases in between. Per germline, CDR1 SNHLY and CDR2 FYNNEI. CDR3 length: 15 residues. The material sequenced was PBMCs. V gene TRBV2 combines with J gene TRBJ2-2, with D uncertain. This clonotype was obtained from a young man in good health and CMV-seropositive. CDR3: CASTQNRINTGELFF. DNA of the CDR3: TGTGCCAGCACTCAAAACAGAATCAACACCGGGGAGCTGTTTTTT. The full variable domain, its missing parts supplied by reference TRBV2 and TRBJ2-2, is EPEVTQTPSHQVTQMGQEVILRCVPISNHLYFYWYRQILGQKVEFLVSFYNNEISEKSEIFDDQFSVERPDGSNFTLKIRSTKLEDSAMYFCASTQNRINTGELFFGEGSRLTVL.